A single sample is the source of the 4 T cell receptor beta chains below, sequenced in a study of T cell responses to AZD1222 COVID-19 vaccine. TCRdb's copy holds only in-frame clones and misses some; the assay was immunoSEQ multiplex PCR. Counted here are 150,000 to 200,000 clones, approximately 92% occurring once; the ten biggest clones make up over 9.5%. The specimen was peripheral blood, collected on day 0 of AZD1222 vaccination. All receptors come from an adult in good health.

This sequence joins TRBV18 and TRBJ2-5; 8 positions match TRBD1. Germline-derived CDR1 and CDR2 are KGHSH and LQKENI. The CDR3 is 15 residues long. The trim removed 1 base at V and 4 bases at J, leaving 5 bases unmatched. CDR3 sequence reads: CASSPRTGRGETQYF. The DNA for the CDR3 is TGTGCCAGCTCACCACGGACAGGGCGGGGAGAGACCCAGTACTTC.

J is TRBJ1-5 and V is TRBV7-8, with TRBD1 matching over 7 bases. The CDR3 consists of 19 residues. Trimming took 2 bases from V and 4 from J; bases not matched to a gene: 17. Germline V gives CDR1 SGHVS, CDR2 FQNEAQ. CDR3 region: CASSLLGGSGGIGNQPQHF. DNA for the CDR3: TGTGCCAGCAGCTTACTTGGGGGGTCAGGGGGAATCGGAAATCAGCCCCAGCATTTT.

The chain links TRBV10-3 to TRBJ2-7; 7 positions match TRBD1. V shed 0 bases and J 2 bases; nucleotides not matched to a gene: 4. The CDR3 spans 15 residues. The germline V gene encodes CDR1 ENHRY and CDR2 SYGVKD. Here the CDR3 reads CAISESNRGTYEQYF. The CDR3 DNA sequence: TGTGCCATCAGTGAGTCGAACAGGGGAACCTACGAGCAGTACTTC.

This chain links TRBV29-1 with TRBJ2-1; 9 bases map to TRBD2. The CDR3 consists of 16 residues. CDR1 SQVTM and CDR2 ANQGSEA come from the germline V gene. The V gene end was trimmed by 0 bases and the J gene end by 7 bases; junction bases not matched to a gene: 10. For the CDR3, the DNA is TGCAGCGTTGAAGATATGTGGGCGGGGGGGCCGAATGAGCAGTTCTTC. Amino acids: CSVEDMWAGGPNEQFF.